This T cell receptor (beta chain) came from a study of OX40 agonist ivuxolimab in advanced cancers. V dropped 1 base and J dropped 3 bases, with 2 bases sitting between them. From germline, CDR1 is SGHDT and CDR2 YYEEEE. The CDR3 has 12 amino acids. Sampled blood was obtained at baseline, cycle 4 day 1, and cycle 7 day 1. Only in-frame clones appear in the TCRdb table, and some are missing; sequencing was by immunoSEQ multiplex PCR. The sample lists about 58,000 clones, 83% occurring once. The clonotype comes from an adult with an advanced solid tumor such as melanoma, head and neck, liver or kidney cancer. The J gene is TRBJ1-5, the V gene TRBV5-6, with D hard to call. The source material was CD4+ or CD8+ T cells sorted from blood, sampled in a trial of the OX40 agonist ivuxolimab. The CDR3 DNA reads as TGTGCCAGCAGCTTGTACAATCAGCCCCAGCATTTT. It yields the protein CASSLYNQPQHF.